The 29 T cell receptor beta chains below come from one sample, sequenced in a study of T cell responses to AZD1222 COVID-19 vaccine. Assay used: immunoSEQ multiplex PCR; TCRdb lists only in-frame clones, some missing. The repertoire holds 150,000 to 200,000 clones, with roughly 92% as singletons. The sample was peripheral blood, taken on day 0 of AZD1222 vaccination. The receptors come from an adult in good health.

CDR3 sequence: CASSMGDRPTNEKLFF. The CDR3 region has the DNA TGTGCCAGTAGTATGGGGGACAGACCAACTAATGAAAAACTGTTTTTT. The rearrangement uses TRBV19 and TRBJ1-4; the match to TRBD1 covers 7 bases. Germline V gives CDR1 LNHDA, CDR2 SQIVND (reference sequence). The V and J ends lost 3 bases and 0 bases, in that order; junction bases with no gene match: 4. The CDR3 loop spans 16 amino acids.

The chain combines TRBV2 with TRBJ1-1; a weak D match, TRBD1 (5 bases). The germline V gene encodes CDR1 SNHLY and CDR2 FYNNEI. V was clipped by 0 bases and J by 3 bases, with 11 bases between them. The CDR3 is made up of 15 amino acids. The CDR3 nucleotides are TGTGCCAGCAGTGAAGCGCTCGGAGGGGACACTGAAGCTTTCTTT. Its protein is CASSEALGGDTEAFF.

The chain uses TRBV6-2 or TRBV6-3 and TRBJ2-1, with a tentative D call TRBD1 (6 bases). CDR3 length: 16 residues. Looked up from germline, CDR1 is MNHEY and CDR2 is SVGEGT. V lost 2 bases, J lost 2 bases, and 13 bases lay in between. In DNA form, the CDR3 reads TGTGCCAGCAGTTACCGCAGGGGCCAAGCCTACAATGAGCAGTTCTTC. It encodes CASSYRRGQAYNEQFF.

The V gene is TRBV5-1, the J gene TRBJ2-3; TRBD2 aligns across 14 bases. Germline CDR1 and CDR2: SGHRS and YFSETQ. The V segment lost 4 bases and the J segment 3 bases; nucleotides outside the gene matches: 13. The CDR3 is 19 residues long. The CDR3 loop reads CASSPTSGGARGETDTQYF. Here the CDR3 DNA reads TGCGCCAGCAGCCCGACTAGCGGGGGGGCGAGAGGGGAAACAGATACGCAGTATTTT.

The rearrangement links TRBV6-5 to TRBJ1-2; tentative D call: TRBD1 (5 bases). This CDR3 comprises 12 residues. V lost 6 bases and J 10 bases, leaving 15 bases between the germline ends. Germline CDR1 and CDR2: MNHEY and SVGAGI. CDR3 in amino acids: CASRGDEGIYTF. For the CDR3, the DNA is TGTGCCAGCAGGGGGGACGAGGGGATCTACACCTTC.

This clone was observed once. This chain connects TRBV27 to TRBJ2-7, with 8 bases lining up with TRBD1. J lost 7 bases, V lost 6 bases, and 11 bases had no gene match. The CDR3 is 14 amino acids. CDR1 and CDR2 (germline): MNHEY, SMNVEV (reference sequence). The CDR3 protein is CASRGQAPSGEQYF. The CDR3 region has the DNA TGTGCCAGCAGGGGACAGGCCCCATCAGGGGAGCAGTACTTC.

This chain links TRBV29-1 with TRBJ1-1, with 10 nucleotides matching TRBD1. Trimming cost V 7 bases and J 1 base; bases outside gene matches: 6. Germline V gene sequence: CDR1 SQVTM, CDR2 ANQGSEA. The CDR3 runs 14 residues. CDR3 amino acids: CSAQRDRGNTEAFF. CDR3 in DNA: TGCAGCGCCCAACGGGACAGGGGGAACACTGAAGCTTTCTTT.

The chain has TRBV5-1 and TRBJ1-1; D remains unclear. CDR1 is SGHRS and CDR2 is YFSETQ in the germline V gene. The CDR3 sequence is 14 residues long. Trimming removed 4 bases from V and 4 bases from J, with 14 bases in between. The CDR3 here is CASSLEPWGTEAFF. In DNA, the CDR3 is TGCGCCAGCAGCCTCGAGCCTTGGGGCACTGAAGCTTTCTTT.

The V gene is TRBV27, the J gene TRBJ1-5; D is ambiguous. V lost 4 bases to trimming and J lost 6 bases, with 16 bases between them. The CDR3 runs 15 residues. Germline assignment: CDR1 MNHEY and CDR2 SMNVEV (reference sequence). The CDR3 here is CASSSHLPQSQPQHF. CDR3 sequence (DNA): TGTGCCAGCAGTTCCCACCTACCCCAATCTCAGCCCCAGCATTTT.

The J gene is TRBJ2-7, the V gene TRBV27; TRBD1 aligns across 7 bases. The CDR3 contains 14 residues. CDR1 and CDR2 from the germline V gene are MNHEY and SMNVEV (reference sequence). V lost 0 bases and J lost 5; bases outside the gene matches: 4. The CDR3 bases are TGTGCCAGCAGTTTATCGAAGGGGGCGCACGAGCAGTACTTC. Protein sequence: CASSLSKGAHEQYF.

The V and J genes are TRBV28 and TRBJ1-2; possible D gene TRBD1, 6 bases. Per the germline V gene, CDR1 is MDHEN and CDR2 is SYDVKM. The CDR3 runs to 13 residues. Deletions cut 4 bases from V and 7 bases from J, with 13 bases between. DNA for the CDR3: TGTGCCAGCAGTTACAGGGCTCTTGTTGGCTACACCTTC. This codes for CASSYRALVGYTF.

The chain recombines TRBV6-6 with TRBJ2-2, with D possibly matching TRBD1 (6 bases). The CDR3 loop spans 17 amino acids. The V gene's germline CDR1 is MNHNY and CDR2 SVGAGI (reference sequence). Trimming cost V 5 bases and J 1 base, with 17 bases left between them. CDR3 amino acids: CASSLSNRVGNTGELFF. The DNA for the CDR3 is TGTGCCAGCAGTCTTTCTAACAGGGTTGGGAACACCGGGGAGCTGTTTTTT.

This clone was found once. The chain employs TRBV11-2 and TRBJ2-3; 9 bases align to TRBD1. CDR1 SGHAT and CDR2 FQNNGV come from the germline V gene. V was pared by 3 bases and J by 7 bases, with 8 bases of the junction left unmatched. The CDR3 runs to 15 residues. CDR3 DNA sequence: TGTGCCAGCAGCTTCGGGACAGGGTCTCGTTATACGCAGTATTTT. It codes for CASSFGTGSRYTQYF.

The chain links TRBV6-6 to TRBJ1-6, with a weak D call TRBD1 (6 bases). The CDR3 is 15 residues long. Germline CDR1 MNHNY, CDR2 SVGAGI (reference sequence). V gave up 4 bases and J gave up 5 bases, with 12 bases separating them. CDR3 DNA sequence: TGTGCCAGCAGTTGGGGAGGGGGGAATAATTCACCCCTCCACTTT. This encodes CASSWGGGNNSPLHF.

This clone has just a few counts. The chain employs TRBV12-3 or TRBV12-4 and TRBJ1-5; D gene ambiguous. V shed 6 bases and J shed 7 bases, with 13 bases lying between them. The CDR3 contains 13 residues. The CDR3 reads CASSPDMGQPQHF. CDR3 in DNA: TGTGCCAGCAGCCCTGACATGGGGCAGCCCCAGCATTTT.

The chain combines TRBV19 with TRBJ2-7; D possibly corresponds to TRBD1 (5 bases). Germline CDR1 LNHDA, CDR2 SQIVND (reference sequence). The CDR3 has 15 residues. V gave up 1 base and J gave up 0 bases, with 10 bases separating them. The CDR3 reads CASSIGGSISYEQYF. DNA of the CDR3: TGTGCCAGTAGTATAGGGGGCAGTATCTCCTACGAGCAGTACTTC.

The rearrangement joins TRBV27 to TRBJ1-2, with D possibly matching TRBD1 (5 bases). The CDR3 spans 18 residues. With 5 bases removed from V and 6 bases from J, the gap between germline ends came to 28 bases. Germline V lookup: CDR1 MNHEY, CDR2 SMNVEV (reference sequence). CDR3 sequence reads: CASSPPGTVHIGPDGYTF. Here the CDR3 DNA reads TGTGCCAGCAGTCCCCCCGGGACGGTACATATAGGTCCTGATGGCTACACCTTC.

The CDR3 DNA reads TGTGCCAGCAGCTTGGGTCAGGGCGGCACTGAAGCTTTCTTT. Translation: CASSLGQGGTEAFF. This chain links TRBV5-4 with TRBJ1-1, with a weak D call TRBD1 (5 bases). This CDR3 is 14 amino acids long. Germline V gene lookup returns CDR1 SGHNT and CDR2 YYREEE (reference sequence). V lost 0 bases and J lost 4, with 10 bases in between.

This chain joins TRBV3-1 (or the pseudogene TRBV3-2) and TRBJ2-3, with 7 nucleotides matching TRBD2. V trimming: 0 bases; J trimming: 5 bases; junction bases outside the gene matches: 8. CDR1 is LGHDT, CDR2 YNNKEL, per germline (reference sequence). This CDR3 spans 16 amino acids. The CDR3 DNA follows: TGTGCCAGCAGCCAAGAATGGAGCGGGATAGGAGATACGCAGTATTTT. Translated: CASSQEWSGIGDTQYF.

The J gene is TRBJ2-1, the V gene TRBV2, with 7 bases matching TRBD1. Germline trimming cut 6 bases from V and 8 bases from J; bases unmatched to any gene: 7. The V gene's germline CDR1 is SNHLY and CDR2 FYNNEI. This CDR3 has 13 residues. The CDR3 DNA sequence: TGTGCCAGCAGGGGAGACAGGGCTGATGAGCAGTTCTTC. Translation: CASRGDRADEQFF.

The chain employs TRBV18 and TRBJ1-3; D gene uncertain. From germline, CDR1 is KGHSH and CDR2 LQKENI. CDR3 length: 14 residues. Trimming stripped 3 bases from V and 4 bases from J, with 10 bases between. The CDR3 reads CASSPTTGGNTIYF. In DNA form, the CDR3 reads TGTGCCAGCTCACCGACCACTGGGGGAAACACCATATATTTT.

The chain employs TRBV5-5 and TRBJ2-7, with TRBD2 matching 15 bases. The V segment lost 4 bases and the J segment 2 bases; nucleotides outside the gene matches: 4. CDR3 size: 16 residues. Germline V gives CDR1 SGHKS, CDR2 YYEKEE (reference sequence). CDR3 bases: TGTGCCAGCAGCAAACGGACTAGCGGGGGGGCCTACGAGCAGTACTTC. Its protein is CASSKRTSGGAYEQYF.

This clone showed up just once. V and J are TRBV30 and TRBJ1-5; no definite D call. The V and J ends lost 2 bases and 0 bases respectively, with 5 bases between them. There are 13 residues in the CDR3. The germline V gene has CDR1 GTSNPN and CDR2 SVGIG (reference sequence). Here the CDR3 reads CAWSPSSNQPQHF. CDR3 nucleotides: TGTGCCTGGAGTCCCAGTAGCAATCAGCCCCAGCATTTT.

V and J are TRBV11-2 and TRBJ1-4; tentatively, D is TRBD1 (5 bases). The CDR3 runs to 18 residues. Trimming shortened V by 1 base and J by 0 bases, and 15 bases separated the two germline ends. Germline CDR1 reads SGHAT; CDR2 reads FQNNGV. Here the CDR3 reads CASSLVSGHLATNEKLFF. The CDR3 DNA reads TGTGCCAGCAGCTTAGTGTCAGGACACCTTGCAACTAATGAAAAACTGTTTTTT.

DNA for the CDR3: TGTGCCAGTAGTATACGGCTTAGCGGTGGAGAGACCCAGTACTTC. It encodes CASSIRLSGGETQYF. This chain connects TRBV19 to TRBJ2-5, with D tentatively TRBD2 (6 bases). The CDR3 runs to 15 residues. The V gene lost 2 bases and the J gene lost 4 bases, with 14 bases spanning the gap. Per germline, CDR1 LNHDA and CDR2 SQIVND (reference sequence). Full variable domain (outside the CDR3, taken from reference TRBV19 and TRBJ2-5): DGGITQSPKYLFRKEGQNVTLSCEQNLNHDAMYWYRQDPGQGLRLIYYSQIVNDFQKGDIAEGYSVSREKKESFPLTVTSAQKNPTAFYLCASSIRLSGGETQYFGPGTRLLVL.

The genes are TRBV2 and TRBJ1-5; TRBD1 matches 7 bases. With 8 bases clipped from V and 13 bases from J, the junction kept 17 bases outside the gene matches. Germline V CDR1 and CDR2: SNHLY, FYNNEI. The CDR3 sequence is 14 residues long. CDR3 region: CASSIQRAGGEQHF. DNA of the CDR3: TGTGCCAGCTCGATTCAACGAGCAGGGGGTGAACAGCATTTT.

The chain links TRBV30 to TRBJ2-1; D is unresolved. V was trimmed by 2 bases and J by 7 bases, leaving 12 bases between them. The CDR3 contains 13 residues. Germline V gene data show CDR1 as GTSNPN and CDR2 as SVGIG (reference sequence). The CDR3 DNA sequence: TGTGCCTGGAGTCCTACCCTTAGTAATGAGCAGTTCTTC. Encoded protein: CAWSPTLSNEQFF.

The chain uses TRBV6-5 and TRBJ1-2; D remains ambiguous. The CDR3 is 14 residues long. The germline gives CDR1 MNHEY, CDR2 SVGAGI. V was trimmed by 7 bases and J by 3 bases, leaving 15 bases between them. As DNA, the CDR3 is TGTGCCAGCAAGAGATCTCCTCCTTACTATGGCTACACCTTC. Its protein is CASKRSPPYYGYTF.

The chain joins TRBV2 to TRBJ1-4; D may be TRBD1 (6 bases). Trimming removed 4 bases from V and 4 bases from J, with 10 bases in between. Germline lookup yields CDR1 SNHLY and CDR2 FYNNEI. This CDR3 has 14 amino acids. In DNA, the CDR3 is TGTGCCAGCAGTGTACGGACAGTTAATGAAAAACTGTTTTTT. Amino acid sequence: CASSVRTVNEKLFF.